This T cell receptor (beta chain) was identified in a study of CD8+CD57+ T cells in acquired aplastic anemia. Findings of the study overall: Between the patient and control groups, CD8+ Simpson's diversity did not differ significantly. Overlapping CD8+ CDR3 repertoires of patients and controls contained around 31 shared sequences.

Template material for TCR beta VDJ and CDR3 profiling consisted of genomic DNA. TCRdb passed the reads through MiXCR, listing each CDR3 protein once. The sample includes about half a million distinct CDR3 sequences, around a third of them seen just once. This clonotype showed up just a few times. What it binds is unknown. By flow cytometry, patients selected for sequencing had shown an expansion of CD8+CD57+ cells. Every patient had severe acquired aplastic anemia. No patient had been given any therapy when blood was sampled. CDR3 size: 13 residues. Trimming cost V 8 bases and J 5 bases; bases outside gene matches: 9. Germline V gene sequence: CDR1 MGHDK, CDR2 SYGVNS.

The chain is built from TRBV25-1 and TRBJ2-7; 7 nucleotides line up with TRBD1. The sequenced material came from sorted CD4+, CD8+, or CD8+CD57+ T cells (not recorded which) from PBMCs. This clonotype was sampled from a human donor with aplastic anemia. In DNA form, the CDR3 reads TGTGCCAGCTCACCAGACAGGGTTAACGAGCAGTACTTC. This translates into CASSPDRVNEQYF.